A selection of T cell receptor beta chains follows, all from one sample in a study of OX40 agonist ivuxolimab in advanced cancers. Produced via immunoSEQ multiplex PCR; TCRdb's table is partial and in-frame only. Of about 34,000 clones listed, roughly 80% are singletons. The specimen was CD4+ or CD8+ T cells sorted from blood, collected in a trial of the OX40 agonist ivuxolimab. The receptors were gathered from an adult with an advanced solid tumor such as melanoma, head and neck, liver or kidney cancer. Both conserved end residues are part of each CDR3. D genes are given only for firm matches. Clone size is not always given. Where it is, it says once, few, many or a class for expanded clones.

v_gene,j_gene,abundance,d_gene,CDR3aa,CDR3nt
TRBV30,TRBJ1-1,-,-,CAWRKETRGNTEAFF,TGTGCCTGGAGGAAAGAGACCAGGGGGAACACTGAAGCTTTCTTT
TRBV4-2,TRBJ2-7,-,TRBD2,CASTSSGRNEQYF,TGTGCCAGCACGTCTAGCGGGCGGAACGAGCAGTACTTC
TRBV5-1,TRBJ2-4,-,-,CASSLEGLTLAKNIQYF,TGCGCCAGCAGCTTGGAGGGCCTTACCCTAGCCAAAAACATTCAGTACTTC
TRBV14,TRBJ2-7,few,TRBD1,CASSQLDREYEQYF,TGTGCCAGCAGCCAATTGGACAGGGAGTACGAGCAGTACTTC
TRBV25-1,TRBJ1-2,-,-,CASSEAGLYGYTF,TGTGCCAGCAGTGAAGCCGGCCTCTATGGCTACACCTTC
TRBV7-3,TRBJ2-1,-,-,CASSPNPTTNNEQFF,TGTGCCAGCAGCCCAAACCCCACAACCAACAATGAGCAGTTCTTC
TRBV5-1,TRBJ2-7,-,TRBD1,CASSVGQSSYEQYF,TGCGCCAGCAGCGTGGGACAGTCCTCCTACGAGCAGTACTTC
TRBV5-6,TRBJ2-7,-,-,CASSFLADSPHEQYF,TGTGCCAGCAGCTTCTTGGCAGATAGTCCCCACGAGCAGTACTTC
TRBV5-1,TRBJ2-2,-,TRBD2,CASSRTSANTGELFF,TGCGCCAGCAGCAGGACTAGCGCAAACACCGGGGAGCTGTTTTTT
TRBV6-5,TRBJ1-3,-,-,CASSRQRNTIYF,TGTGCCAGCAGTAGGCAGAGAAACACCATATATTTT
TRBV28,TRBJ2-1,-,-,CASSLLGILGDEQFF,TGTGCCAGCAGTTTACTCGGAATCCTTGGCGATGAGCAGTTCTTC
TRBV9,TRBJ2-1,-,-,CASSLTGAVSNEQFF,TGTGCCAGCAGTTTAACGGGGGCGGTATCGAATGAGCAGTTCTTC
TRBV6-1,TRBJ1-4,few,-,CASSEMPAEKLFF,TGTGCCAGCAGTGAAATGCCAGCCGAAAAACTGTTTTTT
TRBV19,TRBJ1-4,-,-,CASKDGTSNEKLFF,TGTGCCAGTAAAGACGGAACAAGTAATGAAAAACTGTTTTTT
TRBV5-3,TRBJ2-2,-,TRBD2,CARSSAGAPPGELFF,TGTGCCAGAAGCTCAGCGGGAGCTCCCCCCGGGGAGCTGTTTTTT
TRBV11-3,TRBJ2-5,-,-,CASSFRYGETQYF,TGTGCCAGCAGCTTCCGGTATGGGGAGACCCAGTACTTC
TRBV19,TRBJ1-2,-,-,CASSSTETALTGYTF,TGTGCCAGTAGCTCTACCGAGACTGCATTAACGGGCTACACCTTC
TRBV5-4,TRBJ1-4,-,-,CASSPPGAGEKLFF,TGTGCCAGCAGCCCTCCAGGGGCGGGGGAAAAACTGTTTTTT
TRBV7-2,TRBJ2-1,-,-,CASSLRGGVGDNEQFF,TGTGCCAGCAGCTTAAGGGGTGGAGTTGGGGACAATGAGCAGTTCTTC
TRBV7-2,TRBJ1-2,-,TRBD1,CASSLAATGGRQGYTF,TGTGCCAGCAGCTTAGCGGCTACAGGGGGCCGACAAGGCTACACCTTC
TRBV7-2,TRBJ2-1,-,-,CASSPRWGFNEQFF,TGTGCCAGCAGCCCCCGGTGGGGATTCAATGAGCAGTTCTTC
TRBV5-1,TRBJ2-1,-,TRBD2,CASRASGTTYNEQFF,TGCGCCAGCAGAGCTAGCGGGACTACCTACAATGAGCAGTTCTTC
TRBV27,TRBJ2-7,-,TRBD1,CASSPQDRDTYEQYF,TGTGCCAGCAGTCCCCAGGACAGGGATACCTACGAGCAGTACTTC
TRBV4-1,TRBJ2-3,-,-,CASSQQGFGTDTQYF,TGCGCCAGCAGCCAACAGGGATTTGGCACAGATACGCAGTATTTT
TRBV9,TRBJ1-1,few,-,CASSVERSTEAFF,TGTGCCAGCAGCGTAGAGAGGAGCACTGAAGCTTTCTTT
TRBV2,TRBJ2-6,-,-,CASMRGSSGANVLTF,TGTGCCAGCATGAGAGGGTCCTCTGGGGCCAACGTCCTGACTTTC
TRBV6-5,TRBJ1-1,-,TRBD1,CASSYMDRIHEAFF,TGTGCCAGCAGTTACATGGACAGGATTCATGAAGCTTTCTTT
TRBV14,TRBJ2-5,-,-,CASSQVWETQYF,TGTGCCAGCAGCCAAGTTTGGGAGACCCAGTACTTC
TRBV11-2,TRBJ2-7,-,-,CASSTKRYEQYF,TGTGCCAGCAGCACGAAAAGATACGAGCAGTACTTC
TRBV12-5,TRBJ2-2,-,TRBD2,CASGLVLGGRPGELFF,TGTGCTAGTGGTTTGGTACTGGGGGGGAGGCCCGGGGAGCTGTTTTTT